Following are 29 T cell receptor beta chains from one sample sequenced in a study of identical twins. One entry per CDR3 protein, called by TCRdb with MiXCR from the 5' RACE reads. The sample contains around 250,000 distinct CDR3 sequences, more than 9.5% of which appear only once. These data are also associated with another study on yellow fever vaccine responses in identical twins.

The specimen was memory (CD45RO+) T cells sorted from blood. Source of these receptors: a woman under 30 in good health.

This clonotype was seen at least ten times. This sequence joins TRBV25-1 and TRBJ1-6, with 9 bases fitting TRBD1. Germline V gene lookup returns CDR1 MGHDK and CDR2 SYGVNS. This CDR3 comprises 15 residues. V lost 3 bases, J lost 5 bases, and 2 bases stayed unmatched. The CDR3 DNA follows: TGTGCCAGCAGTGACTGGACAGGGGATAATTCACCCCTCCACTTT. Protein: CASSDWTGDNSPLHF.

This clonotype was found many times. Germline is not matched at one junction end, which may reflect a read error. The chain recombines TRBV12-3 or TRBV12-4 with TRBJ2-5, with D possibly TRBD2 on 7 matching bases. This CDR3 contains 15 residues. CDR3 coding DNA: TGTGCCAGCAGCTTAGGGGGGGCCTGGGGGGAGACCCAGTACTTC. Residues: CASSLGGAWGETQYF.

J is TRBJ2-3 and V is TRBV11-2; 11 bases agree with TRBD1. The CDR3 sequence is 15 residues long. After removal of 6 bases from V and 2 bases from J, the junction contained 4 bases not matched to a gene. CDR1 is SGHAT and CDR2 is FQNNGV in the germline V gene. The CDR3 reads CASRPGQGATDTQYF. The CDR3 DNA follows: TGTGCCAGCAGACCAGGACAGGGGGCCACAGATACGCAGTATTTT.

At least ten counts were recorded for this clonotype. The chain carries TRBV29-1 and TRBJ2-3; 8 bases map to TRBD2. The CDR3 has 14 residues. With 7 bases clipped from V and 3 bases from J, the junction kept 9 bases outside the gene matches. From germline, CDR1 is SQVTM and CDR2 ANQGSEA. CDR3 sequence (DNA): TGCAGCGCCCGGGGGGGCAGGGAAACAGATACGCAGTATTTT. Its protein is CSARGGRETDTQYF.

This clonotype was counted only a few times. V usage is TRBV14 and J usage is TRBJ2-7, with TRBD1 identical over 7 bases. This CDR3 contains 15 residues. CDR1 SGHDN and CDR2 FVKESK come from the germline V gene. V shed 4 bases and J 3 bases; nucleotides not matched to a gene: 9. Here the CDR3 DNA reads TGTGCCAGCAGCCCCCAGACAGGGAAAGGCTACGAGCAGTACTTC. Translation: CASSPQTGKGYEQYF. The complete variable domain, with remaining parts taken from reference TRBV14 and TRBJ2-7, reads EAGVTQFPSHSVIEKGQTVTLRCDPISGHDNLYWYRRVMGKEIKFLLHFVKESKQDESGMPNNRFLAERTGGTYSTLKVQPAELEDSGVYFCASSPQTGKGYEQYFGPGTRLTVT.

The J gene is TRBJ1-2, the V gene TRBV29-1; 7 nucleotides line up with TRBD1. The length of the CDR3 is 15 residues. The V and J ends lost 2 bases and 0 bases, in that order; junction bases with no gene match: 6. CDR1 is SQVTM and CDR2 is ANQGSEA in the germline V gene. The CDR3 loop reads CSVEYRDRSNYGYTF. As DNA, the CDR3 is TGCAGCGTTGAATATCGGGACAGATCTAACTATGGCTACACCTTC. The variable domain in full, with the rest retrieved from reference TRBV29-1 and TRBJ1-2, is SAVISQKPSRDICQRGTSLTIQCQVDSQVTMMFWYRQQPGQSLTLIATANQGSEATYESGFVIDKFPISRPNLTFSTLTVSNMSPEDSSIYLCSVEYRDRSNYGYTFGSGTRLTVV.

The V gene is TRBV9, the J gene TRBJ2-7; possible D gene TRBD1, 6 bases. CDR3 length equals 14 residues. V was pared by 2 bases and J by 6 bases, with 15 bases between. CDR1 SGDLS and CDR2 YYNGEE come from the germline V gene. The CDR3 DNA is TGTGCCAGCAGCGTGGGGCCAGGGGTAGGCGAGCAGTACTTC. Amino acids: CASSVGPGVGEQYF.

V is TRBV28 and J is TRBJ2-1; TRBD1 aligns across 7 bases. The CDR3 runs to 14 residues. Germline V CDR1 and CDR2: MDHEN, SYDVKM. The junction had 7 bases not matched to a gene; V was cut back by 5 bases and J by 6 bases. The CDR3 nucleotides are TGTGCCAGCAGTCGGGCAGGGGGTGGCAATGAGCAGTTCTTC. Protein: CASSRAGGGNEQFF.

The chain carries TRBV29-1 and TRBJ1-4; a weak D match, TRBD1 (5 bases). V was shortened by 7 bases and J by 3 bases, with 12 bases between the two germline ends. The CDR3 extends over 13 amino acids. Looked up from germline, CDR1 is SQVTM and CDR2 is ANQGSEA. In DNA, the CDR3 is TGCAGCGCTGGGGGGACGGCTAATGAAAAACTGTTTTTT. Encoded protein: CSAGGTANEKLFF.

Many counts were recorded for this clonotype. The V gene is TRBV7-2, the J gene TRBJ2-3; D gene ambiguous. The CDR3 loop spans 12 amino acids. Trimming shortened V by 5 bases and J by 4 bases, and 7 bases separated the two germline ends. Germline V lookup: CDR1 SGHTA, CDR2 FQGNSA. The CDR3 bases are TGTGCCAGCAGCCCAAGGCCAGATACGCAGTATTTT. Translating gives CASSPRPDTQYF.

This clonotype was counted many times. The genes are TRBV19 and TRBJ1-5, with a possible D match to TRBD1 (5 bases). The CDR3 totals 15 residues. Trimming removed 4 bases from V and 4 bases from J, with 14 bases in between. CDR1 and CDR2 (germline): LNHDA, SQIVND (reference sequence). The CDR3 bases are TGTGCCAGTAGTAGGGGGACGTTCCAAAATCAGCCCCAGCATTTT. It encodes CASSRGTFQNQPQHF.

V and J are TRBV20-1 and TRBJ2-5; TRBD1 agrees at 7 bases. The CDR3 is 13 residues long. Germline-derived CDR1 and CDR2 are DFQATT and SNEGSKA (reference sequence). The V gene end was trimmed by 5 bases and the J gene end by 3 bases; junction bases not matched to a gene: 6. The CDR3 region has the DNA TGCAGTGCTTTAGCCGGGACAGAAGAGACCCAGTACTTC. Translation: CSALAGTEETQYF.

V usage is TRBV24-1 and J usage is TRBJ2-1, with 11 bases aligning to TRBD2. The trim removed 7 bases at V and 5 bases at J, leaving 3 bases unmatched. CDR3 length: 14 amino acids. Germline CDR1 is KGHDR and CDR2 is SFDVKD. CDR3 in amino acids: CATRTSGRNNEQFF. The CDR3 nucleotides read TGTGCCACCAGAACTAGCGGGAGAAACAATGAGCAGTTCTTC.

V gene TRBV9 combines with J gene TRBJ2-3; 7 nucleotides agree with TRBD2. V lost 3 bases, J lost 2 bases, and 6 bases stayed unmatched. This CDR3 comprises 15 residues. Per the germline V gene, CDR1 is SGDLS and CDR2 is YYNGEE. The CDR3 protein is CASSGQLASTDTQYF. CDR3 coding DNA: TGTGCCAGCAGCGGACAACTAGCGTCCACAGATACGCAGTATTTT.

The J gene is TRBJ2-4, the V gene TRBV3-1; D ambiguous. CDR1 LGHDT and CDR2 YNNKEL come from the germline V gene (reference sequence). V shed 2 bases and J shed 2 bases, with 7 bases lying between them. This CDR3 contains 14 residues. The CDR3 DNA sequence: TGTGCCAGCAGCCAAAGGTCCTCCAAAAACATTCAGTACTTC. Protein sequence: CASSQRSSKNIQYF.

This clonotype was recorded many times. This chain's CDR3 is CASSSFGGLNTEAFF. DNA of the CDR3: TGTGCCAGCAGCAGTTTTGGGGGGCTGAACACTGAAGCTTTCTTT. The chain uses TRBV5-6 and TRBJ1-1; a possible D gene is TRBD1 (6 bases). Germline V CDR1 and CDR2: SGHDT, YYEEEE. CDR3 size: 15 residues. Deletions cut 4 bases from V and 0 bases from J, with 13 bases between.

Only a few counts were recorded for this clonotype. V is TRBV20-1 and J is TRBJ1-1, with D perhaps TRBD1 (6 bases). This CDR3 spans 14 amino acids. Germline lookup yields CDR1 DFQATT and CDR2 SNEGSKA (reference sequence). V was pared by 6 bases and J by 1 base, with 15 bases between. CDR3 sequence reads: CSAGGAVPNTEAFF. In DNA form, the CDR3 reads TGCAGTGCCGGGGGGGCAGTTCCGAACACTGAAGCTTTCTTT.

The chain recombines TRBV20-1 with TRBJ2-7; TRBD2 agrees at 12 bases. This CDR3 spans 14 amino acids. V lost 3 bases, J lost 5 bases, and 5 bases stayed unmatched. CDR1 and CDR2 (germline): DFQATT, SNEGSKA (reference sequence). DNA of the CDR3: TGCAGTGCTAGTGGACTAGCGGGAATCAACGAGCAGTACTTC. Its protein is CSASGLAGINEQYF.

CDR3 in amino acids: CASRAGPPANTGELFF. CDR3 coding DNA: TGTGCCAGCAGAGCGGGCCCACCCGCGAACACCGGGGAGCTGTTTTTT. V gene TRBV6-1 combines with J gene TRBJ2-2; D is possibly TRBD2 (6 bases). The CDR3 covers 16 residues. Trimming left V 6 bases short and J 0 bases short, with 14 bases between. Germline lookup yields CDR1 MNHNS and CDR2 SASEGT.

The chain is built from TRBV4-2 and TRBJ2-1; D remains unclear. Germline loops: CDR1 LGHNA, CDR2 YNFKEQ. This CDR3 spans 15 amino acids. Trimming removed 1 base from V and 9 bases from J, with 16 bases in between. CDR3 amino acids: CASSQGNGRHAEQFF. CDR3 sequence (DNA): TGTGCCAGCAGCCAAGGAAATGGCCGGCATGCTGAGCAGTTCTTC.

Many counts were recorded for this clonotype. V and J are TRBV6-1 and TRBJ2-2; D is ambiguous. Trimming took 7 bases from V and 0 from J, leaving 9 bases between them. The CDR3 runs to 14 residues. Germline assignment: CDR1 MNHNS and CDR2 SASEGT. CDR3 protein: CASILGTNTGELFF. For the CDR3, the DNA is TGTGCCAGCATACTGGGTACGAACACCGGGGAGCTGTTTTTT.

In this sample, this clonotype turned up many times. This chain connects TRBV6-1 to TRBJ1-1; no definite D call. The CDR3 contains 13 residues. The V and J ends lost 8 bases and 5 bases respectively, with 15 bases between them. Germline assignment: CDR1 MNHNS and CDR2 SASEGT. The CDR3, as DNA: TGTGCCAGCGAAGTGAAGGGAGGAACTGAAGCTTTCTTT. It translates to CASEVKGGTEAFF.

This clonotype was counted a few times. This chain uses TRBV6-1 with TRBJ2-7, with 11 bases aligning to TRBD1. The CDR3 is 17 amino acids. Germline assignment: CDR1 MNHNS and CDR2 SASEGT. Germline trimming cut 6 bases from V and 1 base from J; bases unmatched to any gene: 11. The CDR3, as DNA: TGTGCCAGCAGACGAGGGCCGGGACAGGGGGTTTCCTACGAGCAGTACTTC. Translation gives CASRRGPGQGVSYEQYF.

At least ten counts were recorded for this clonotype. The V and J genes are TRBV3-1 and TRBJ2-7, with 11 bases fitting TRBD2. V lost 4 bases and J lost 2; bases outside the gene matches: 10. The germline gives CDR1 LGHDT, CDR2 YNNKEL (reference sequence). CDR3 length: 17 residues. Written as DNA, the CDR3 is TGTGCCAGCAGCCCGACCCGATCTAGCGGGAGGACCTACGAGCAGTACTTC. Translated: CASSPTRSSGRTYEQYF.

This sequence joins TRBV6-2 or TRBV6-3 and TRBJ2-7, with 9 bases matching TRBD1. Trimming cost V 0 bases and J 3 bases; bases outside gene matches: 18. There are 20 residues in the CDR3. CDR1 MNHEY and CDR2 SVGEGT come from the germline V gene. CDR3 sequence reads: CASSYSSPRGQGGVFYEQYF. The CDR3 DNA sequence: TGTGCCAGCAGTTACTCTTCCCCGAGGGGACAGGGAGGAGTTTTCTACGAGCAGTACTTC.

Many counts were recorded for this clonotype. The J gene is TRBJ2-3, the V gene TRBV20-1; no reliable D call. The V gene lost 4 bases and the J gene lost 3 bases, with 14 bases spanning the gap. Germline CDR1 DFQATT, CDR2 SNEGSKA (reference sequence). This CDR3 has 14 amino acids. CDR3 region: CSAKAPGPTDTQYF. CDR3 in DNA: TGCAGTGCTAAAGCTCCAGGACCAACAGATACGCAGTATTTT.

This clonotype showed up many times. The chain recombines TRBV12-3 or TRBV12-4 with TRBJ2-7; 12 bases agree with TRBD2. The CDR3 consists of 15 residues. The ends lost 5 bases at V and 4 bases at J; junction bases unmatched: 6. The CDR3 bases are TGTGCCAGCAGTCCAGGACTAGCGGGGAATTACGAGCAGTACTTC. It yields the protein CASSPGLAGNYEQYF.

This chain uses TRBV3-1 with TRBJ2-3, with TRBD2 matching over 9 bases. Trimming at V came to 5 bases and at J to 2 bases, leaving 5 bases not matched to a gene. The CDR3 runs to 15 residues. Germline values: CDR1 LGHDT, CDR2 YNNKEL (reference sequence). Here the CDR3 DNA reads TGTGCCAGCAGCGAGCGGGGGGTGGACACAGATACGCAGTATTTT. Its translation: CASSERGVDTDTQYF.

This clonotype has a count of ten or more. The J gene is TRBJ2-1, the V gene TRBV12-3 or TRBV12-4; D gene ambiguous. Trimming cost V 7 bases and J 15 bases, with 22 bases left between them. This CDR3 is built from 13 residues. CDR3 DNA: TGTGCCAGCACTCCCGTCGGGTGGTCGAGTACGTTCTTC. Encoded protein: CASTPVGWSSTFF.